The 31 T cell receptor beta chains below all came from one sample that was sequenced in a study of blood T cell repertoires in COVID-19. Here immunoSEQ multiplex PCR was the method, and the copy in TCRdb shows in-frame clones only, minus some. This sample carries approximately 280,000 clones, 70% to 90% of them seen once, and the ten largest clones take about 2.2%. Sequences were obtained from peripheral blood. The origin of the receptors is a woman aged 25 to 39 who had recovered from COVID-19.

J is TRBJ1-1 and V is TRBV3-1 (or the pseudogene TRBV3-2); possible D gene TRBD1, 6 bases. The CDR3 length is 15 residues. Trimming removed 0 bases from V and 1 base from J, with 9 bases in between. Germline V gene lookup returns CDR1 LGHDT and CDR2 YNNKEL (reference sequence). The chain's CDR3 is CASSQEAGANTEAFF. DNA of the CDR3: TGTGCCAGCAGCCAAGAAGCGGGGGCGAACACTGAAGCTTTCTTT.

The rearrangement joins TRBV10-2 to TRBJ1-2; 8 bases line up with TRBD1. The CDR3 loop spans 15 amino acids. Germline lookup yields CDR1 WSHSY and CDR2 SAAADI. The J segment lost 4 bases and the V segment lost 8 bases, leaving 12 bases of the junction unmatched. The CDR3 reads CASRMGGQEIYGYTF. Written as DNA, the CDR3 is TGCGCCAGCCGAATGGGGGGACAGGAAATCTATGGCTACACCTTC.

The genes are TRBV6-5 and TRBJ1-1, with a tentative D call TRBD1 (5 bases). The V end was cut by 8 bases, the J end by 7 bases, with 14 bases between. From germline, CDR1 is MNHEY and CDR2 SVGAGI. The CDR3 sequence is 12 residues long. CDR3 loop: CASRHGGNEAFF. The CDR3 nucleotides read TGTGCCAGCCGACACGGGGGGAATGAAGCTTTCTTT.

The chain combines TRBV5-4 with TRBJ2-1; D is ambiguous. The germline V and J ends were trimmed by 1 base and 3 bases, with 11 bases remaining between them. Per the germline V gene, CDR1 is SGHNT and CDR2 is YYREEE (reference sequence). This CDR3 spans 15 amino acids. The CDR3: CASSLSRYLYNEQFF. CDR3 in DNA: TGTGCCAGCAGCTTGAGCAGGTACCTCTACAATGAGCAGTTCTTC.

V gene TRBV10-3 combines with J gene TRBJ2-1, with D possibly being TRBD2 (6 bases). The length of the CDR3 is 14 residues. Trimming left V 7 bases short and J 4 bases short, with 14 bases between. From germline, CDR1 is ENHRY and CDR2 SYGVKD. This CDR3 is CAITAERVYNEQFF. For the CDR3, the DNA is TGTGCCATCACCGCCGAGCGGGTGTACAATGAGCAGTTCTTC.

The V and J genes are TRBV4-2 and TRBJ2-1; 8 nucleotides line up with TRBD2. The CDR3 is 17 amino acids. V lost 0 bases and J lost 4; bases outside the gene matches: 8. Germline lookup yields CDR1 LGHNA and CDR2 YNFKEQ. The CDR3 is CASSQESFGTRYNEQFF. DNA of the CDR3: TGTGCCAGCAGCCAAGAAAGCTTCGGGACTAGGTACAATGAGCAGTTCTTC.

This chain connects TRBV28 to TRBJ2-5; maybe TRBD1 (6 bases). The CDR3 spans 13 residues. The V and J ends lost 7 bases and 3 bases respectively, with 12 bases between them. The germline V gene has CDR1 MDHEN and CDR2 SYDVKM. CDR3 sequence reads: CASTTGTEETQYF. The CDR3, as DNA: TGTGCCAGCACCACAGGGACGGAAGAGACCCAGTACTTC.

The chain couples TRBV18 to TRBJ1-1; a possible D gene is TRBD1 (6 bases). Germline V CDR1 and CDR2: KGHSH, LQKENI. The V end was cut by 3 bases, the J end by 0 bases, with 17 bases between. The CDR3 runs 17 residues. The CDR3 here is CASSPTGFSPMNTEAFF. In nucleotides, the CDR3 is TGTGCCAGCTCACCTACAGGGTTCAGTCCTATGAACACTGAAGCTTTCTTT.

The CDR3 loop is CASRGQGGTEAFF. CDR3 nucleotide sequence: TGTGCCAGCAGAGGACAGGGAGGCACTGAAGCTTTCTTT. This chain connects TRBV6-4 to TRBJ1-1, with 8 bases matching TRBD1. With 6 bases clipped from V and 4 bases from J, the junction kept 4 bases outside the gene matches. CDR1 is MRHNA and CDR2 is SNTAGT in the germline V gene. This CDR3 has 13 amino acids.

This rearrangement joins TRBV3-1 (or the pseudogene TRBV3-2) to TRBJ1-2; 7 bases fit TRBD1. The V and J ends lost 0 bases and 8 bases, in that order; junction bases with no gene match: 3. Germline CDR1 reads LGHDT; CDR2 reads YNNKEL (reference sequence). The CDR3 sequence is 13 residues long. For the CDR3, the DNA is TGTGCCAGCAGCCAAGACAGGGGGATAGGCTACACCTTC. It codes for CASSQDRGIGYTF.

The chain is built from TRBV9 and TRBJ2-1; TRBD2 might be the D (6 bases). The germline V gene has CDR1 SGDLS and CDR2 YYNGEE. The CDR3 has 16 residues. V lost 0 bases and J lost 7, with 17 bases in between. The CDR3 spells CASSVDPSGRGNEQFF. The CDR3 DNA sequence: TGTGCCAGCAGCGTAGACCCCTCGGGACGGGGGAATGAGCAGTTCTTC.

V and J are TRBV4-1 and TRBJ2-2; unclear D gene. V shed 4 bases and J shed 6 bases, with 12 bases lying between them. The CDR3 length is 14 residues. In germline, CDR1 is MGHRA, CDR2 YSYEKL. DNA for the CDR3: TGCGCCAGCAGCCCCCCCCTAGGCCCCGGGGAGCTGTTTTTT. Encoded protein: CASSPPLGPGELFF.

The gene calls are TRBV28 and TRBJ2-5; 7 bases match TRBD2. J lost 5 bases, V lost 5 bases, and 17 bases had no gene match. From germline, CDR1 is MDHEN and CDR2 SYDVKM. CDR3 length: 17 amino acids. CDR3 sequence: CASSPPRGAGIWETQYF. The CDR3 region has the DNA TGTGCCAGCAGTCCACCTCGAGGAGCGGGGATATGGGAGACCCAGTACTTC.

The CDR3 protein is CASSLGLAGDVNTGELFF. Written as DNA, the CDR3 is TGTGCCAGCAGCTTAGGACTAGCGGGAGACGTTAACACCGGGGAGCTGTTTTTT. V gene TRBV7-3 combines with J gene TRBJ2-2; 13 bases match TRBD2. The CDR3 consists of 18 residues. The trim removed 2 bases at V and 2 bases at J, leaving 5 bases unmatched. CDR1 SGHTA and CDR2 FQGTGA come from the germline V gene.

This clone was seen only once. CDR3 sequence reads: CASSWGPTEAFF. CDR3 coding DNA: TGTGCCAGCAGTTGGGGGCCCACTGAAGCTTTCTTT. The chain uses TRBV12-3 or TRBV12-4 and TRBJ1-1, with TRBD1 as a possible D gene (6 bases). The germline V and J ends were trimmed by 4 bases and 4 bases, with 7 bases remaining between them. This CDR3 comprises 12 residues.

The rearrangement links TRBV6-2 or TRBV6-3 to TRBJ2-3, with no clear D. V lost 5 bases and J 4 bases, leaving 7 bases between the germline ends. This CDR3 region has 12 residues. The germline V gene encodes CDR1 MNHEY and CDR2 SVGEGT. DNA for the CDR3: TGTGCCAGCAGTATCGAGTCAGATACGCAGTATTTT. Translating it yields CASSIESDTQYF.

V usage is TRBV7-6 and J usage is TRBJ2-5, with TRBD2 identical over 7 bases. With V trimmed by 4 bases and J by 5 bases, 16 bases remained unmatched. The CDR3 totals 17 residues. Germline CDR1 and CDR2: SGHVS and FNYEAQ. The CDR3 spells CASSSLKGTMIPETQYF. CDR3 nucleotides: TGTGCCAGCAGCTCCCTGAAGGGGACTATGATTCCGGAGACCCAGTACTTC.

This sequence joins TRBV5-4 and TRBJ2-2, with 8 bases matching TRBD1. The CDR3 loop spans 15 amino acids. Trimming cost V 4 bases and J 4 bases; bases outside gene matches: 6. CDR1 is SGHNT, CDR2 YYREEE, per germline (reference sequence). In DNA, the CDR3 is TGTGCCAGCAGCCAGGACAGGGCGGGCACCGGGGAGCTGTTTTTT. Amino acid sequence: CASSQDRAGTGELFF.

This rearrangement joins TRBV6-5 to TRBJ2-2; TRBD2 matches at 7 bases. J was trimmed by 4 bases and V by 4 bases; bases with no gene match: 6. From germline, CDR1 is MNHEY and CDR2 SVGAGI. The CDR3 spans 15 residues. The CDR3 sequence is CASSWVTGGTGELFF. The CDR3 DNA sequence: TGTGCCAGCAGTTGGGTGACGGGAGGCACCGGGGAGCTGTTTTTT.

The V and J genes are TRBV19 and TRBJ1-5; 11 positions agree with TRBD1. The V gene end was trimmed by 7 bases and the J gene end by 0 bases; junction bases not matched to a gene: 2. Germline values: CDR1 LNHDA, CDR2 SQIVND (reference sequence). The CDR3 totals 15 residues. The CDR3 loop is CASTDRGLSNQPQHF. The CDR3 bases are TGTGCCAGTACGGACAGGGGGCTTAGCAATCAGCCCCAGCATTTT.

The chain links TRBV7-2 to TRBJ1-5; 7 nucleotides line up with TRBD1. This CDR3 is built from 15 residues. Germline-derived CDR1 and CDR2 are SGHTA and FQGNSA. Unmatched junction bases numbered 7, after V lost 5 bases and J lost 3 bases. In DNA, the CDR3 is TGTGCCAGCAGCCCCCAGACAGGGAACAATCAGCCCCAGCATTTT. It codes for CASSPQTGNNQPQHF.

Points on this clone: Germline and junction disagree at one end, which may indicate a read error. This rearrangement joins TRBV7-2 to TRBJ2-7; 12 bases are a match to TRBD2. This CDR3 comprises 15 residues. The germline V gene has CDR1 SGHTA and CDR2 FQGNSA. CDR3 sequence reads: CASSLAGGPEREQYF. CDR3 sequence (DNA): TGTGCCAGCAGCCTAGCGGGAGGGCCAGAGCGCGAGCAGTACTTC.

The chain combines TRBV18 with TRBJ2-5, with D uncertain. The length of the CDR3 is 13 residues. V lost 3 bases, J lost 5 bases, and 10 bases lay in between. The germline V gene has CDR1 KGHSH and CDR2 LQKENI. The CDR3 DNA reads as TGTGCCAGCTCACCGGCAGCGCTGGAGACCCAGTACTTC. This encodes CASSPAALETQYF.

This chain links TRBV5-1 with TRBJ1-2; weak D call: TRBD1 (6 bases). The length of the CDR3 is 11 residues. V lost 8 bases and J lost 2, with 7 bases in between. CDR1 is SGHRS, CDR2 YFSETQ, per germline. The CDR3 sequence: CASRGNYGYTF. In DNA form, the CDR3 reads TGCGCCAGTAGGGGGAACTATGGCTACACCTTC. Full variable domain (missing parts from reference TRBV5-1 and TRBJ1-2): KAGVTQTPRYLIKTRGQQVTLSCSPISGHRSVSWYQQTPGQGLQFLFEYFSETQRNKGNFPGRFSGRQFSNSRSEMNVSTLELGDSALYLCASRGNYGYTFGSGTRLTVV.

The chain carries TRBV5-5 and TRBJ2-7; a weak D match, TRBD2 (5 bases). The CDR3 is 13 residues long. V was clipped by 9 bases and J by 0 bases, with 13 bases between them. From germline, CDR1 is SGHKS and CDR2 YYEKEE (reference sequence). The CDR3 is CATSPGDSYEQYF. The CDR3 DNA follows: TGTGCCACCTCCCCCGGGGACTCCTACGAGCAGTACTTC.

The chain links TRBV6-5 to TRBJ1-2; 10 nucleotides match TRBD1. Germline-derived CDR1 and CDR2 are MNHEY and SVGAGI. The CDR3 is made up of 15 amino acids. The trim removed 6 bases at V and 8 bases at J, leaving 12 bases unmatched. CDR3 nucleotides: TGTGCCAGCAGCCGCACCGGAGACAGGGGGCAAGGCTACACCTTC. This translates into CASSRTGDRGQGYTF.

The CDR3 sequence: CASSYRDTDTQYF. The CDR3 DNA reads as TGTGCCAGCAGTTACCGGGACACTGATACGCAGTATTTT. The gene calls are TRBV6-6 and TRBJ2-3, with D possibly being TRBD1 (6 bases). CDR1 MNHNY and CDR2 SVGAGI come from the germline V gene (reference sequence). This CDR3 has 13 residues. V was trimmed by 2 bases and J by 6 bases, leaving 9 bases between them.

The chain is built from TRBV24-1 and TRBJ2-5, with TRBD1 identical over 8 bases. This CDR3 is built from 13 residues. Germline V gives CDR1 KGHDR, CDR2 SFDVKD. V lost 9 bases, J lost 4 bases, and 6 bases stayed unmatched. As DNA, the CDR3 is TGTGCCACCGGTCAGGGGGCACGAGAGACCCAGTACTTC. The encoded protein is CATGQGARETQYF.

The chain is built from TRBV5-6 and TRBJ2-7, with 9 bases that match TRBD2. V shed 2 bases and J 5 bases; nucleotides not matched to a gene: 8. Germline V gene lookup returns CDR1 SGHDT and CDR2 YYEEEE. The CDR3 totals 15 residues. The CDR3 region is CASSFSPSGVDEQYF. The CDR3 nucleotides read TGTGCCAGCAGCTTCTCGCCTAGCGGGGTCGACGAGCAGTACTTC.

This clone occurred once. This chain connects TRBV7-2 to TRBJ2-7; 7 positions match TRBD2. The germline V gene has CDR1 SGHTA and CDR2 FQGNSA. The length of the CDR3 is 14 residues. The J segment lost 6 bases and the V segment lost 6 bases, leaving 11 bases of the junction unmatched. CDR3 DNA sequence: TGTGCCAGCAGTGGAGGAAGCGGGAATGGCGAGCAGTACTTC. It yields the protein CASSGGSGNGEQYF.

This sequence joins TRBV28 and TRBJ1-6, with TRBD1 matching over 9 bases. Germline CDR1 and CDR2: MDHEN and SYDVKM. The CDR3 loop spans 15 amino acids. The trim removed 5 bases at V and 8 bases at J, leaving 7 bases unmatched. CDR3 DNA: TGTGCCAGCAGTATATACGGGACAGGGTATTCACCCCTCCACTTT. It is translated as CASSIYGTGYSPLHF.